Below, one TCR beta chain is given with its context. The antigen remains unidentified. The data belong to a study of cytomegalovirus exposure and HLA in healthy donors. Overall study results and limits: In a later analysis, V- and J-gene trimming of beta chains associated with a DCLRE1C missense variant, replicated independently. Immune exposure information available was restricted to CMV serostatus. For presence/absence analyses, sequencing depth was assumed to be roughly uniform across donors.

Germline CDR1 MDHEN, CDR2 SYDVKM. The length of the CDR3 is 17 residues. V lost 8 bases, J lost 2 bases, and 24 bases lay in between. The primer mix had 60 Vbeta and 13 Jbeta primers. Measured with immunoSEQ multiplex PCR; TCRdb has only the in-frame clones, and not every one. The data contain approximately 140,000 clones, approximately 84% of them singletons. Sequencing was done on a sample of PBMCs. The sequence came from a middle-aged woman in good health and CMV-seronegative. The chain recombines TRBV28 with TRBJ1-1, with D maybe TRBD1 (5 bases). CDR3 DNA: TGTGCCAGCCGCCACGGGGGATGGACCGGGACCAACACTGAAGCTTTCTTT. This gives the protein CASRHGGWTGTNTEAFF.